Listed below are T cell receptor beta chains from one sample, sequenced in a study of T cells in Graves' hyperthyroidism and ophthalmopathy. One entry per CDR3 protein results from TCRdb running MiXCR on the multiplex PCR reads. The sample holds 250,000 to 300,000 distinct CDR3 sequences, around 15% seen once. Sample: blood. Receptors originate from a woman between 35 and 50 years old with Graves' hyperthyroidism. CDR3s include the opening cysteine and the closing phenylalanine or tryptophan. The D gene is left open where the match is weak. The size entry is marked missing in some rows and otherwise reads once, few, many or a size class.

>many|TRBV7-2|TRBD1|TRBJ2-3
TGTGCCAGCAGTCCGGACAGGACAGATACGCAGTATTTT
CASSPDRTDTQYF
>many|TRBV27|TRBD1|TRBJ2-5
TGTGCCAGCAGGGGTACCGGACAGGGAGGCGAGACCCAGTACTTC
CASRGTGQGGETQYF
>many|TRBV7-9|.|TRBJ1-1
TGTGCCAGCAGCCCCGTAGAGGTCTGGGGCACTGAAGCTTTCTTT
CASSPVEVWGTEAFF
>.|TRBV20-1|.|TRBJ1-4
TGCAGTGCTAGAATTCGGAGTTTCAATGAAAAACTGTTTTTT
CSARIRSFNEKLFF
>many|TRBV11-3|.|TRBJ1-2
TGTGCCAGCAGCTTAGTTCCATCTTTAAGTAGGGACTATGGCTACACCTTC
CASSLVPSLSRDYGYTF
>many|TRBV27|TRBD1|TRBJ1-2
TGTGCTTCGGGACAGGGAATCGGCTACACCTTC
CASGQGIGYTF
>many|TRBV7-2|.|TRBJ2-5
TGTGCCAGCAGGCGTCTAGCTCTAGAGACCCAGTACTTC
CASRRLALETQYF
>many|TRBV3-1|TRBD1|TRBJ1-1
TGTGCCAGCAGCCGACTAAGACAGGGGGAAGCTTTCTTT
CASSRLRQGEAFF
>few|TRBV19|.|TRBJ2-1
TGTGCCAGTAGTCCTCTCCTAGGGCACAATGAGCAGTTCTTC
CASSPLLGHNEQFF
>many|TRBV29-1|.|TRBJ2-3
TGCAGCGTTGAGAGCGGGAGCACAGATACGCAGTATTTT
CSVESGSTDTQYF
>.|TRBV7-9|.|TRBJ1-3
TGTGCCAGCAGCGGGAGCGAGGAATCGTCTGGAAACACCATATATTTT
CASSGSEESSGNTIYF
>many|TRBV15|.|TRBJ1-1
TGTGCCACAAGGGGGGAAGACACTGAAGCTTTCTTT
CATRGEDTEAFF
>.|TRBV19|TRBD1|TRBJ1-1
TGTGCCAGTAGTACCACAGGGGTCACTGAAGCTCTCTTT
CASSTTGVTEALF
>many|TRBV5-4|.|TRBJ1-2
TGTGCCAGCAGCTTGTCGGGGGGCGCTGGCTACACCTTC
CASSLSGGAGYTF
>.|TRBV5-8|.|TRBJ2-2
TGTGCCAGCAGCACGCCGGAAGTGGACGGGGAGCTGTTTTTT
CASSTPEVDGELFF
>many|TRBV28|TRBD1|TRBJ1-3
TGTGCCAGCAGTTTTTCGAGGACAGGGTATACTGGAAACACCATATATTTT
CASSFSRTGYTGNTIYF
>few|TRBV9|.|TRBJ2-7
TGTGCCAGCAGCTCCGGGGGCGGACTGCCCCTCTACGAGCAGTACTTC
CASSSGGGLPLYEQYF
>few|TRBV20-1|.|TRBJ2-5
TGCAGTGCTAGAGTTCCGGGATCTACGGAGACCCAGTACTTC
CSARVPGSTETQYF
>few|TRBV14|TRBD1|TRBJ2-7
TGTGCCAGCAGCCATATTTACAGGGGCAAGAACGAGCAGTACTTC
CASSHIYRGKNEQYF
>.|TRBV6-1|TRBD2|TRBJ2-3
TGTGCCACCCGACTAGCGGGGAACACAGATACGCAGTATTTT
CATRLAGNTDTQYF
>many|TRBV6-6|.|TRBJ1-1
TGTGCCAGCAGTTACGCCCGGGTTACGCACACTGAAGCTTTCTTT
CASSYARVTHTEAFF
>few|TRBV30|.|TRBJ2-3
TGTGCCTGGAGGGTCGGTAGCGGAACTAGCACAGATACGCAGTATTTT
CAWRVGSGTSTDTQYF
>many|TRBV7-9|.|TRBJ2-7
TGTGCCAGCAGCTTGGACCCCAAGAGAGGGGAGCAGTACTTC
CASSLDPKRGEQYF
>few|TRBV7-2|.|TRBJ2-1
TGTGCCAGCAGCTCAAAGGACCGGGGATACAATGAGCAGTTCTTC
CASSSKDRGYNEQFF
>many|TRBV28|.|TRBJ2-5
TGTGCCACCTCGGTGGCAGGGACCCAGTACTTC
CATSVAGTQYF